The 10 T cell receptor beta chains below all came from one sample that was sequenced in a study of tumor-infiltrating lymphocytes in primary liver carcinoma. A primer matching the constant region was used to make TCR beta cDNA from around 460 ng of total RNA. Library construction for TCR beta comprised three nested multiplex PCR rounds performed with slightly modified ARM-PCR. PCR rounds one and two used TRBV1-TRBV30 forward primers with a C-beta reverse primer for roughly 10 cycles each. TCRdb redid the calling of the multiplex PCR reads with MiXCR, one entry per CDR3 protein. Of under 50,000 distinct CDR3 sequences detected, about two thirds appear once; the ten largest clones hold roughly 27%. Co-extraction of RNA and DNA was performed on about 19-30 mg of unsorted bulk tissue. Material: liver tumor tissue from sampling region 5. Stated subset: tumor region T5, tumor centre. The receptors come from a man aged 35-49 years with primary liver carcinoma and hepatitis B virus infection.

This clonotype occurred once. A single base separates this from a much larger clone, so it may be a read error. The rearrangement joins TRBV5-1 to TRBJ2-1; D gene ambiguous. Germline loops: CDR1 SGHRS, CDR2 YFSETQ. CDR3 length: 13 amino acids. CDR3 region: CASSFDLTSEHFF. CDR3 nucleotides: TGCGCCAGCAGCTTTGATCTCACCAGTGAGCACTTCTTC.

The chain couples TRBV20-1 to TRBJ1-5; D is unresolved. V was shortened by 6 bases and J by 4 bases, with 10 bases between the two germline ends. Germline loops: CDR1 DFQATT, CDR2 SNEGSKA (reference sequence). This CDR3 region has 12 residues. CDR3 sequence: CSATQANQPQHF. CDR3 coding DNA: TGCAGTGCCACTCAGGCGAATCAGCCCCAGCATTTT.

This clonotype is classed as medium-sized (0.01 to 0.1%). The chain links TRBV4-1 to TRBJ2-7; D is unclear. Trimming pared 4 bases from V and 2 bases from J, leaving 15 bases between. The CDR3 extends over 15 amino acids. Germline values: CDR1 MGHRA, CDR2 YSYEKL. CDR3 in DNA: TGCGCCAGCAGCCCTATAGATGAACCGCCCTACGAGCAGTACTTC. As protein: CASSPIDEPPYEQYF.

Of note for this clonotype: The junction shows a germline mismatch at one end, possibly a read error. The CDR3 is CASSLRGLNIGDLFF. The CDR3 bases are TGTGCCAGCAGTTTAAGGGGACTGAACATCGGGGACCTGTTTTTT. V gene TRBV12-3 or TRBV12-4 combines with J gene TRBJ2-2; tentatively, D is TRBD2 (6 bases). CDR3 length equals 15 residues.

The genes are TRBV4-1 and TRBJ2-3; TRBD2 aligns across 10 bases. The V gene end was trimmed by 3 bases and the J gene end by 6 bases; junction bases not matched to a gene: 15. This CDR3 is 18 amino acids long. In germline, CDR1 is MGHRA, CDR2 YSYEKL. The CDR3 loop reads CASSQTIALAGVTDTQYF. CDR3 sequence (DNA): TGCGCCAGCAGCCAGACCATTGCCCTAGCGGGAGTCACCGATACGCAGTATTTT.

Of note for this clonotype: The junction does not match germline at one end; this may be a read error. Here the CDR3 reads CASSSARILLSQYF. CDR3 in DNA: TGTGCCAGCAGCTCGGCGCGGATATTATTGTCCCAGTATTTC. V and J are TRBV11-2 and TRBJ2-5; no definite D call. Germline CDR1 and CDR2: SGHAT and FQNNGV. CDR3 length equals 14 residues.

This clonotype was picked up one time. Since no conserved phenylalanine or tryptophan closes the CDR3, a read error is the likely cause. No DNA is shown, since the ends of the CDR3 on it are uncertain; the CDR3 is the one TCRdb lists. The V call is TRBV6-8, the J call TRBJ2-7; the table calls TRBD1, which could not be checked here. The CDR3 spans 15 amino acids, including both terminal residues. Per the germline V gene, CDR1 is MNHGY and CDR2 is SAAAGT. This CDR3 is CASSWGQVATRELYL.

This clonotype was counted ten times or more. The V and J genes are TRBV7-9 and TRBJ2-7; no clear D gene. Per germline, CDR1 SEHNR and CDR2 FQNEAQ (reference sequence). Trimming removed 6 bases from V and 4 bases from J, with 13 bases in between. CDR3 length: 13 amino acids. The CDR3 protein is CASSPFPAYEQYF. DNA for the CDR3: TGTGCCAGCAGTCCCTTCCCCGCATACGAGCAGTACTTC. The complete variable domain, with remaining parts taken from reference TRBV7-9 and TRBJ2-7, reads DTGVSQNPRHKITKRGQNVTFRCDPISEHNRLYWYRQTLGQGPEFLTYFQNEAQLEKSRLLSDRFSAERPKGSFSTLEIQRTEQGDSAMYLCASSPFPAYEQYFGPGTRLTVT.

This clonotype was detected only a few times. The CDR3 DNA sequence: TGTGCCAGCAGCCTATACACCGGGGAGCTGTTTTTT. It translates to CASSLYTGELFF. The V gene is TRBV9, the J gene TRBJ2-2, with unresolved D. The CDR3 length is 12 residues. V was cut by 4 bases and J by 3 bases, with 4 bases left in between. From germline, CDR1 is SGDLS and CDR2 YYNGEE.

As regards this clonotype: The junction and the germline gene differ at one end; a read error may be behind it. This chain joins TRBV29-1 and TRBJ2-7; TRBD2 is a possible D gene (5 bases). The CDR3 is 12 amino acids. Germline V gives CDR1 SQVTM, CDR2 ANQGSEA. The CDR3 DNA is TGCATCGTTAAAGCGGAACTATACGAGCAGTACTTC. Its protein product is CIVKAELYEQYF.